These 20 T cell receptor beta chains originate from one sample sequenced in a study of Ad26.COV2.S vaccination and SARS-CoV-2 variants. Sequencing was performed with immunoSEQ multiplex PCR; in TCRdb, only in-frame clones are kept and a portion is missing. The sample lists over 110,000 clones, more than 80% seen once, with about 5% in the top ten. The starting material was peripheral blood, obtained after recovery from COVID-19. The receptors were sampled from a human donor who had recovered from COVID-19.

The chain uses TRBV7-9 and TRBJ1-1; D unclear. Germline V CDR1 and CDR2: SEHNR, FQNEAQ (reference sequence). V was pared by 1 base and J by 0 bases, with 9 bases between. The CDR3 totals 15 residues. CDR3 protein: CASSLEPNLNTEAFF. The CDR3 DNA sequence: TGTGCCAGCAGCTTAGAACCGAATCTGAACACTGAAGCTTTCTTT.

The count of this clone is one. The chain employs TRBV5-5 and TRBJ1-6; no definite D call. CDR3 length equals 14 residues. Per germline, CDR1 SGHKS and CDR2 YYEKEE (reference sequence). The germline V and J ends were trimmed by 0 bases and 9 bases, with 10 bases remaining between them. CDR3 bases: TGTGCCAGCAGCTTGGAGGGCTCCCCTTCACCCCTCCACTTT. Translating it yields CASSLEGSPSPLHF.

This sequence joins TRBV28 and TRBJ1-1; 9 positions agree with TRBD1. Germline V lookup: CDR1 MDHEN, CDR2 SYDVKM. This CDR3 has 15 residues. Germline trimming cut 5 bases from V and 6 bases from J; bases unmatched to any gene: 10. CDR3 protein: CASSPRGTGTPEAFF. Here the CDR3 DNA reads TGTGCCAGCAGTCCTCGGGGGACAGGGACCCCTGAAGCTTTCTTT.

V is TRBV6-2 or TRBV6-3 and J is TRBJ1-1; D not resolved. Germline V gene data show CDR1 as MNHEY and CDR2 as SVGEGT. V was shortened by 4 bases and J by 1 base, with 7 bases between the two germline ends. The CDR3 sequence is 13 residues long. The CDR3 DNA follows: TGTGCCAGCAGTTTTATGCCGAACACTGAAGCTTTCTTT. Amino acid sequence: CASSFMPNTEAFF.

The chain has TRBV12-5 and TRBJ1-1, with D tentatively TRBD1 (5 bases). This CDR3 comprises 15 residues. V gave up 0 bases and J gave up 4 bases, with 12 bases separating them. Looked up from germline, CDR1 is LGHNT and CDR2 is FRNRAP. CDR3: CASGLVRGPVTEAFF. As DNA, the CDR3 is TGTGCTAGTGGTTTGGTACGGGGCCCCGTCACTGAAGCTTTCTTT. Full variable domain (rest looked up from reference TRBV12-5 and TRBJ1-1): DARVTQTPRHKVTEMGQEVTMRCQPILGHNTVFWYRQTMMQGLELLAYFRNRAPLDDSGMPKDRFSAEMPDATLATLKIQPSEPRDSAVYFCASGLVRGPVTEAFFGQGTRLTVV.

The V and J genes are TRBV4-3 and TRBJ1-3; 9 positions agree with TRBD1. This CDR3 has 20 amino acids. The V and J ends lost 1 base and 0 bases, in that order; junction bases with no gene match: 13. Germline V CDR1 and CDR2: LGHNA, YSLEER. CDR3 sequence reads: CASSQALGGQGKISGNTIYF. Here the CDR3 DNA reads TGCGCCAGCAGCCAAGCCCTAGGGGGACAGGGAAAAATCTCTGGAAACACCATATATTTT.

CDR3 sequence: CASSQVGGARYNEQFF. The CDR3 DNA reads TGCGCCAGCAGCCAAGTCGGGGGGGCCAGATACAATGAGCAGTTCTTC. The chain combines TRBV4-1 with TRBJ2-1; 8 bases map to TRBD2. The length of the CDR3 is 16 residues. CDR1 is MGHRA, CDR2 YSYEKL, per germline. V was pared by 1 base and J by 4 bases, with 6 bases of the junction left unmatched.

This chain links TRBV6-5 with TRBJ1-3, with TRBD1 matching over 9 bases. Germline CDR1 is MNHEY and CDR2 is SVGAGI. This CDR3 contains 16 residues. V was pared by 0 bases and J by 0 bases, with 0 bases of the junction left unmatched. The CDR3 reads CASSYSGQGSGNTIYF. CDR3 DNA sequence: TGTGCCAGCAGTTACTCGGGACAGGGCTCTGGAAACACCATATATTTT.

The CDR3 region is CASSIGDPGTNYGYTF. CDR3 in DNA: TGTGCCAGTAGTATAGGGGACCCAGGAACTAACTATGGCTACACCTTC. The V and J genes are TRBV19 and TRBJ1-2; D perhaps matches TRBD1 (5 bases). Trimming took off 1 base at V and 0 bases at J, with 12 bases between the two ends. The CDR3 loop spans 16 amino acids. Germline assignment: CDR1 LNHDA and CDR2 SQIVND (reference sequence).

V and J are TRBV2 and TRBJ2-4; weak D call: TRBD1 (6 bases). V lost 6 bases and J lost 7, with 13 bases in between. This CDR3 comprises 13 residues. Germline loops: CDR1 SNHLY, CDR2 FYNNEI. The CDR3 sequence is CASRVDRQNIQYF. The CDR3 DNA reads TGTGCCAGCAGAGTCGACAGGCAGAACATTCAGTACTTC. The full variable domain, in which reference TRBV2 and TRBJ2-4 provide the parts outside the CDR3, is EPEVTQTPSHQVTQMGQEVILRCVPISNHLYFYWYRQILGQKVEFLVSFYNNEISEKSEIFDDQFSVERPDGSNFTLKIRSTKLEDSAMYFCASRVDRQNIQYFGAGTRLSVL.

This clone was seen only a few times. The chain recombines TRBV5-1 with TRBJ2-1; D gene ambiguous. The CDR3 has 15 amino acids. Germline values: CDR1 SGHRS, CDR2 YFSETQ. The V gene lost 0 bases and the J gene lost 4 bases, with 11 bases spanning the gap. The CDR3 region has the DNA TGCGCCAGCAGCTTGGCCGAGGAGTCATACAATGAGCAGTTCTTC. Residues: CASSLAEESYNEQFF.

The V call is TRBV7-6, the J call TRBJ2-3; D uncertain. Germline V gene sequence: CDR1 SGHVS, CDR2 FNYEAQ. V was shortened by 4 bases and J by 3 bases, with 11 bases between the two germline ends. This CDR3 has 14 amino acids. The CDR3 DNA reads TGTGCCAGCAGCTCCTCGACCAAAACAGATACGCAGTATTTT. It yields the protein CASSSSTKTDTQYF.

This clone was observed a handful of times. The CDR3 is CAVEGDRYSYEQYF. CDR3 nucleotide sequence: TGTGCCGTCGAGGGAGACAGATACTCCTACGAGCAGTACTTC. This chain connects TRBV28 to TRBJ2-7; D might be TRBD1 or TRBD2, each matching 5 bases. V was pared by 11 bases and J by 0 bases, with 17 bases between. Germline CDR1 MDHEN, CDR2 SYDVKM. The CDR3 consists of 14 residues.

The J gene is TRBJ2-3, the V gene TRBV7-9; D is undetermined. In germline, CDR1 is SEHNR, CDR2 FQNEAQ (reference sequence). The CDR3 covers 15 residues. The V gene lost 5 bases and the J gene lost 1 base, with 13 bases spanning the gap. Here the CDR3 reads CASSTSPRGTDTQYF. Here the CDR3 DNA reads TGTGCCAGCAGCACTTCCCCTAGGGGCACAGATACGCAGTATTTT. The full variable domain, its missing parts supplied by reference TRBV7-9 and TRBJ2-3, is DTGVSQNPRHKITKRGQNVTFRCDPISEHNRLYWYRQTLGQGPEFLTYFQNEAQLEKSRLLSDRFSAERPKGSFSTLEIQRTEQGDSAMYLCASSTSPRGTDTQYFGPGTRLTVL.

The rearrangement joins TRBV4-3 to TRBJ2-2, with 7 positions matching TRBD1. V shed 0 bases and J 7 bases; nucleotides not matched to a gene: 5. This CDR3 spans 15 amino acids. Germline loops: CDR1 LGHNA, CDR2 YSLEER. The CDR3 DNA follows: TGCGCCAGCAGCCAAGATCTAGGGGGCGGCGGGGAGCTGTTTTTT. This translates into CASSQDLGGGGELFF.

This chain joins TRBV11-2 and TRBJ1-4; D not certain. The V gene's germline CDR1 is SGHAT and CDR2 FQNNGV. The V and J ends lost 5 bases and 2 bases respectively, with 21 bases between them. This CDR3 comprises 18 residues. Here the CDR3 reads CASSPKVGVTRTNEKLFF. The CDR3 bases are TGTGCCAGCAGCCCGAAGGTTGGGGTAACAAGGACTAATGAAAAACTGTTTTTT.

The V call is TRBV28, the J call TRBJ2-6, with D uncertain. The V gene lost 8 bases and the J gene lost 3 bases, with 20 bases spanning the gap. The CDR3 has 17 residues. Germline-derived CDR1 and CDR2 are MDHEN and SYDVKM. In nucleotides, the CDR3 is TGTGCCAGCTCCAGATCCCTCGGCTTGAGTGGGGCCAACGTCCTGACTTTC. This codes for CASSRSLGLSGANVLTF.

The V gene is TRBV7-9, the J gene TRBJ2-1, with D perhaps TRBD2 (7 bases). The CDR3 consists of 15 residues. Germline lookup yields CDR1 SEHNR and CDR2 FQNEAQ (reference sequence). V gave up 8 bases and J gave up 5 bases, with 19 bases separating them. CDR3 in DNA: TGTGCCAGCGGGGGGGACAAACTACTCAACAATGAGCAGTTCTTC. It specifies CASGGDKLLNNEQFF.

This clone came up a few times. The chain uses TRBV9 and TRBJ2-2; D gene unclear. Germline V gene sequence: CDR1 SGDLS, CDR2 YYNGEE. This CDR3 has 16 residues. Between the trimmed V and J ends, which lost 1 base and 5 bases, there was a span of 15 bases. The DNA for the CDR3 is TGTGCCAGCAGCGTAAATCCGCCAGGCTCAACCGGGGAGCTGTTTTTT. Translating it yields CASSVNPPGSTGELFF.

This chain links TRBV7-2 with TRBJ1-2, with 8 bases matching TRBD1. Germline V gene sequence: CDR1 SGHTA, CDR2 FQGNSA. V lost 2 bases and J lost 8; bases outside the gene matches: 10. The CDR3 runs to 15 residues. The CDR3 nucleotides are TGTGCCAGCAGCTTAATTAGGACAGGGCCGGGAGGCTACACCTTC. This gives the protein CASSLIRTGPGGYTF. Supplemented by reference TRBV7-2 and TRBJ1-2, the full variable domain reads GAGVSQSPSNKVTEKGKDVELRCDPISGHTALYWYRQSLGQGLEFLIYFQGNSAPDKSGLPSDRFSAERTGGSVSTLTIQRTQQEDSAVYLCASSLIRTGPGGYTFGSGTRLTVV.